This TCR beta chain was captured in a study of cytomegalovirus exposure and HLA in healthy donors. PCR used 60 Vbeta primers and 13 Jbeta primers. Generated by immunoSEQ multiplex PCR, the TCRdb table keeps only in-frame clones and is missing some. The repertoire consists of 120,000 or so clones, with roughly 80% occurring once and the leading ten covering about 3.4%. Though nominally healthy at sampling, donors likely had unrecorded immune exposures. This TCR came from a young man in good health and CMV-seronegative. Sequenced material: PBMCs.

The CDR3 loop reads CASSFGTGVIDTQYF. The CDR3 region has the DNA TGTGCCAGCAGCTTTGGGACTGGAGTGATAGATACGCAGTATTTT. The chain joins TRBV7-2 to TRBJ2-3, with D possibly being TRBD2 (6 bases). The V gene lost 3 bases and the J gene lost 5 bases, with 15 bases spanning the gap. The CDR3 is made up of 15 amino acids. Looked up from germline, CDR1 is SGHTA and CDR2 is FQGNSA. The whole variable domain, remainder taken from reference TRBV7-2 and TRBJ2-3, is GAGVSQSPSNKVTEKGKDVELRCDPISGHTALYWYRQSLGQGLEFLIYFQGNSAPDKSGLPSDRFSAERTGGSVSTLTIQRTQQEDSAVYLCASSFGTGVIDTQYFGPGTRLTVL.